Listed below are T cell receptor beta chains from one sample, sequenced in a study of metastatic and nonmetastatic thyroid tumors. TCRdb re-clonotyped the PCR reads through MiXCR. Among 40,000 to 45,000 clones listed, about a sixth were seen once. Sequencing was done on a sample of blood. Receptor source: a female donor with papillary thyroid cancer or a benign thyroid nodule (not recorded which). Some clones in this sample may be carry-over from other donors' samples. CDR3s include the opening cysteine and the closing phenylalanine or tryptophan. A D gene is named only where the DNA matches it firmly. Clone size is shown for a subset of rows, as once, few, many or a class of expanded clone.

DNA: TGCAGTGCACAGACAGGTATCTCTGGAAACACCATATATTTT
CDR3: CSAQTGISGNTIYF
size: many
J: TRBJ1-3
D: -
V: TRBV20-1

DNA: TGTGCCAGCAGCGTCCTTAGGGGGGTTGGTCAGCCCCAGCATTTT
CDR3: CASSVLRGVGQPQHF
size: many
J: TRBJ1-5
D: -
V: TRBV2

DNA: TGCAGTGCTAGCAGGGTGGGGGGCACAGATACGCAGTATTTT
CDR3: CSASRVGGTDTQYF
size: many
J: TRBJ2-3
D: -
V: TRBV20-1

DNA: TGTGCCAGCACTCCGGGACTAGGGGAGACCCAGTACTTC
CDR3: CASTPGLGETQYF
size: many
J: TRBJ2-5
D: TRBD2
V: TRBV12-3/TRBV12-4

DNA: TGTGCCAGTAGTTACAGGGCGGGGGTGTATGAGCAGTTCTTC
CDR3: CASSYRAGVYEQFF
size: few
J: TRBJ2-1
D: -
V: TRBV6-6

DNA: TGTGCCAGCAGCCAGGGACTAGGCCCAGATACGCAGTATTTT
CDR3: CASSQGLGPDTQYF
size: many
J: TRBJ2-3
D: TRBD2
V: TRBV4-2

DNA: TGTGCCAGCAGCTTATGGGGCACTAACACCGGGGAGCTGTTTTTT
CDR3: CASSLWGTNTGELFF
size: -
J: TRBJ2-2
D: -
V: TRBV11-3

DNA: TGTGCCAGCAGTTACTCGATGCAGGGGACACAGCATTTT
CDR3: CASSYSMQGTQHF
size: few
J: TRBJ1-5
D: -
V: TRBV6-5

DNA: TGTGCCATCATGGAGACAGATAATCAGCCCCAGCATTTT
CDR3: CAIMETDNQPQHF
size: many
J: TRBJ1-5
D: -
V: TRBV10-3

DNA: TGTGCCAGCAGGATTATGGATACGCAGTATTTT
CDR3: CASRIMDTQYF
size: few
J: TRBJ2-3
D: -
V: TRBV28

DNA: TGTGCCAGCAGCTTGGGAGTGGGGCCTGGCTACACCTTC
CDR3: CASSLGVGPGYTF
size: many
J: TRBJ1-2
D: -
V: TRBV5-6

DNA: TGTGCCTGGTACAACCGAAAGTTGATGAACACTGAAGCTTTCTTT
CDR3: CAWYNRKLMNTEAFF
size: -
J: TRBJ1-1
D: -
V: TRBV30

DNA: TGCAGCGTCCTCCATGTAGAGCAGTACTTC
CDR3: CSVLHVEQYF
size: many
J: TRBJ2-7
D: -
V: TRBV29-1

DNA: TGTGCCAGCAGCGCGAGACTAGGAGTGGAGGCAGATACGCAGTATTTT
CDR3: CASSARLGVEADTQYF
size: many
J: TRBJ2-3
D: -
V: TRBV9

DNA: TGTGTCAGCAAGACCTCCGGGACTAGCGGGTACAATGAGCAGTTCTTC
CDR3: CVSKTSGTSGYNEQFF
size: few
J: TRBJ2-1
D: TRBD2
V: TRBV27

DNA: TGTGCCAGCAGTCTGGATCCAGGGTTCTCCTACGAGCAGTACTTC
CDR3: CASSLDPGFSYEQYF
size: -
J: TRBJ2-7
D: -
V: TRBV7-2

DNA: TGTGCTAGCAGCTTAGAGTTGGGCACTGAAGCTTTCTTT
CDR3: CASSLELGTEAFF
size: many
J: TRBJ1-1
D: -
V: TRBV7-7

DNA: TGTGCCAGCAGCCCCCAGTGGGCTAGCGGTAGAGGAGATACGCAGTATTTT
CDR3: CASSPQWASGRGDTQYF
size: -
J: TRBJ2-3
D: TRBD2
V: TRBV11-1

DNA: TGTGCCAGCAGCGACAGGTGTCAGCCCCAGCATTTT
CDR3: CASSDRCQPQHF
size: few
J: TRBJ1-5
D: -
V: TRBV6-2/TRBV6-3

DNA: TGTGCCAGTAGACCTACAGGGGTCACTGAAGCTTTCTTT
CDR3: CASRPTGVTEAFF
size: many
J: TRBJ1-1
D: TRBD1
V: TRBV19

DNA: TGTGCCAGCATCCTCCCTACGGGGTGCGCGGGCACCGGGGAGCTGTTTTTT
CDR3: CASILPTGCAGTGELFF
size: -
J: TRBJ2-2
D: -
V: TRBV7-3

DNA: TGCAGTGCTACCTTACTTCTAGCGGGAGAGTACAATGAGCAGTTCTTC
CDR3: CSATLLLAGEYNEQFF
size: many
J: TRBJ2-1
D: TRBD2
V: TRBV20-1

DNA: TGCAGTGCCACAGGGGTCGCGTCCTACAATGAGCAGTTCTTC
CDR3: CSATGVASYNEQFF
size: many
J: TRBJ2-1
D: TRBD1
V: TRBV20-1

DNA: TGTGCCAGCAGCTTATTCCTTTCAGATACGCAGTATTTT
CDR3: CASSLFLSDTQYF
size: -
J: TRBJ2-3
D: -
V: TRBV7-9

DNA: TGTGCCACCAGGCAGCTCCCGAACACTGAAGCTTTCTTT
CDR3: CATRQLPNTEAFF
size: few
J: TRBJ1-1
D: -
V: TRBV6-2/TRBV6-3

DNA: TGCAGTGCTAGAGGACCGGCAGGTCCCTACGAGCAGTACTTC
CDR3: CSARGPAGPYEQYF
size: -
J: TRBJ2-7
D: -
V: TRBV20-1

DNA: TGTGCCAGCAGGCCAGGAGGGGGGAACTATGGCTACACCTTC
CDR3: CASRPGGGNYGYTF
size: many
J: TRBJ1-2
D: -
V: TRBV28

DNA: TGTGCCAGCAGTCCCGGGACAAGGGGTTCCTACGAGCAGTACTTC
CDR3: CASSPGTRGSYEQYF
size: many
J: TRBJ2-7
D: -
V: TRBV27